One and the same sample provided the 25 T cell receptor beta chains below, sequenced in a study of shared clonotypes between healthy human individuals. Clones were sequenced by immunoSEQ multiplex PCR, and TCRdb holds only the in-frame ones, with some missing. The table records hundreds of thousands of clones, approximately 77% of them present only once. The specimen sequenced was PBMCs. The receptors come from a woman between 40 and 50 years old in good health. Some clones in this sample may be carry-over from other donors' samples.

Details on this clone: With only one base between it and a far larger clone, this is likely a read error. V gene TRBV28 combines with J gene TRBJ2-5; 7 nucleotides agree with TRBD2. From germline, CDR1 is MDHEN and CDR2 SYDVKM. This CDR3 has 14 residues. The CDR3, as DNA: TGTGCCAGCAGTTTAGCGGGAGATGTAGAGACCCGGTACTTC. It yields the protein CASSLAGDVETRYF.

This clone was seen only once. The genes are TRBV18 and TRBJ2-2; 7 nucleotides agree with TRBD1. With 3 bases clipped from V and 6 bases from J, the junction kept 13 bases outside the gene matches. The germline gives CDR1 KGHSH, CDR2 LQKENI. The CDR3 spans 17 residues. In nucleotides, the CDR3 is TGTGCCAGCTCACCTGTCCTGGCGACAGGGTCGGCCGGGGAGCTGTTTTTT. Translation gives CASSPVLATGSAGELFF.

The chain combines TRBV5-4 with TRBJ2-1, with 7 positions matching TRBD2. This CDR3 spans 14 amino acids. Unmatched junction bases numbered 12, after V lost 0 bases and J lost 15 bases. The germline CDR1 and CDR2 sequences are SGHNT and YYREEE (reference sequence). The CDR3 loop is CASSLGGAGEAGFF. DNA for the CDR3: TGTGCCAGCAGCTTGGGGGGTGCGGGAGAGGCCGGGTTCTTC.

This clone was picked up a small number of times. J is TRBJ2-5 and V is TRBV5-6; 10 positions agree with TRBD1. The J call may not be correct, given that the DNA end is closer to TRBJ2-7. This CDR3 has 13 amino acids. Looked up from germline, CDR1 is SGHDT and CDR2 is YYEEEE. CDR3 residues: CASSWTGGYEQYF. CDR3 in DNA: TGTGCCAGCAGCTGGACAGGGGGCTACGAGCAGTACTTC.

This chain uses TRBV28 with TRBJ2-3, with TRBD2 matching 8 bases. Germline V gene data show CDR1 as MDHEN and CDR2 as SYDVKM. The CDR3 covers 15 residues. The J segment lost 4 bases and the V segment lost 8 bases, leaving 11 bases of the junction unmatched. This CDR3 reads CASPPGTRRPDTQYF. The CDR3 region has the DNA TGTGCCAGCCCCCCCGGGACTAGAAGGCCAGATACGCAGTATTTT.

V usage is TRBV30 and J usage is TRBJ2-1; no reliable D call. CDR3 size: 15 residues. V was cut by 0 bases and J by 5 bases, with 14 bases left in between. In germline, CDR1 is GTSNPN, CDR2 SVGIG (reference sequence). The CDR3 here is CAWSVGRNTNNEQFF. In DNA form, the CDR3 reads TGTGCCTGGAGTGTAGGGCGGAATACCAACAATGAGCAGTTCTTC. Drawing the rest from reference TRBV30 and TRBJ2-1, the complete variable domain is SQTIHQWPATLVQPVGSPLSLECTVEGTSNPNLYWYRQAAGRGLQLLFYSVGIGQISSEVPQNLSASRPQDRQFILSSKKLLLSDSGFYLCAWSVGRNTNNEQFFGPGTRLTVL.

As to this clone: The same CDR3 also results from other DNA sequences found in this sample. This chain connects TRBV5-4 to TRBJ2-2, with D hard to call. The CDR3 runs 14 residues. Looked up from germline, CDR1 is SGHNT and CDR2 is YYREEE (reference sequence). V was clipped by 4 bases and J by 2 bases, with 9 bases between them. In DNA, the CDR3 is TGTGCCAGCAGCCTGGAACTAAACACCGGGGAGCTGTTTTTT. Its protein product is CASSLELNTGELFF.

This clone has ten or more counts. This chain joins TRBV2 and TRBJ2-7; D possibly matches TRBD1 or TRBD2 (6 bases each). The CDR3 sequence is 13 residues long. V lost 4 bases and J lost 2, with 9 bases in between. The germline V gene encodes CDR1 SNHLY and CDR2 FYNNEI. The CDR3 protein is CASSAGATYEQYF. The CDR3 DNA sequence: TGTGCCAGCAGTGCGGGGGCTACCTACGAGCAGTACTTC. The full variable domain, rest sourced from reference TRBV2 and TRBJ2-7, is EPEVTQTPSHQVTQMGQEVILRCVPISNHLYFYWYRQILGQKVEFLVSFYNNEISEKSEIFDDQFSVERPDGSNFTLKIRSTKLEDSAMYFCASSAGATYEQYFGPGTRLTVT.

V and J are TRBV30 and TRBJ1-3, with a tentative D call TRBD1 (5 bases). From germline, CDR1 is GTSNPN and CDR2 SVGIG (reference sequence). The CDR3 covers 13 residues. V lost 4 bases and J lost 3, with 10 bases in between. CDR3 sequence reads: CAWTQGSGNTIYF. CDR3 sequence (DNA): TGTGCCTGGACCCAGGGTAGTGGAAACACCATATATTTT.

The V call is TRBV21-1, the J call TRBJ2-6; TRBD1 is the table's D call and was not checked against the DNA. TRBV21-1 is deemed a pseudogene. The CDR3 totals 15 residues. The CDR3 loop is CASRQGERGANVLTF. Written as DNA, the CDR3 is TGTGCCAGCAGACAGGGGGAGAGGGGGGCCAACGTCCTGACTTTC.

The chain uses TRBV6-4 and TRBJ2-2; D not certain. The CDR3 totals 13 residues. The V end lost 2 bases, the J end lost 5 bases, and 6 bases lay between the germline ends. The germline V gene encodes CDR1 MRHNA and CDR2 SNTAGT. CDR3 in amino acids: CASSDRSTGELFF. CDR3 sequence (DNA): TGTGCCAGCAGTGACAGGTCGACCGGGGAGCTGTTTTTT.

This clone is a singleton in its sample. A much more abundant neighbour one base away suggests this may be a read error. CDR3: CSAEAAGGPFLYNEQFF. CDR3 bases: TGCAGCGCTGAAGCAGCGGGAGGGCCGTTTTTGTACAATGAGCAGTTCTTC. The chain recombines TRBV29-1 with TRBJ2-1; 10 nucleotides line up with TRBD2. Germline V CDR1 and CDR2: SQVTM, ANQGSEA. CDR3 length: 17 amino acids.

The chain's CDR3 is CASSHTSGHYNEQFF. The CDR3 nucleotides are TGTGCCAGCAGCCATACTAGCGGCCATTACAATGAGCAGTTCTTC. The V gene is TRBV11-2, the J gene TRBJ2-1, with 8 bases matching TRBD2. Germline loops: CDR1 SGHAT, CDR2 FQNNGV. V was pared by 5 bases and J by 4 bases, with 7 bases of the junction left unmatched. The CDR3 runs to 15 residues.

This clone was seen repeatedly, ten times or more. The chain carries TRBV5-1 and TRBJ2-1; D remains ambiguous. V dropped 4 bases and J dropped 3 bases, with 5 bases sitting between them. CDR3 length: 12 residues. Germline-derived CDR1 and CDR2 are SGHRS and YFSETQ. The CDR3 spells CASSRNYNEQFF. CDR3 nucleotides: TGCGCCAGCAGCCGGAACTACAATGAGCAGTTCTTC.

This chain uses TRBV7-6 with TRBJ2-5, with TRBD1 matching over 7 bases. Germline V gene lookup returns CDR1 SGHVS and CDR2 FNYEAQ. The CDR3 contains 17 residues. Trimming took 3 bases from V and 6 from J; bases not matched to a gene: 16. CDR3 loop: CASSFSTRQGTPQTQYF. In DNA form, the CDR3 reads TGTGCCAGCAGCTTTTCAACTCGACAGGGCACCCCTCAGACCCAGTACTTC.

Comments on this clone: One end of the junction is discordant with germline, which a read error may explain. The J gene is TRBJ2-5, the V gene TRBV7-7; 7 bases map to TRBD1. The CDR3 contains 16 residues. Germline lookup yields CDR1 SSHAT and CDR2 FNYEAQ (reference sequence). As DNA, the CDR3 is TGTGCTAGCAGCGCTACCGGGACAGCGAATTCAGAGACCCAGTACTTC. Its translation is CASSATGTANSETQYF.

The rearrangement joins TRBV18 to TRBJ2-5, with 10 bases identical to TRBD2. This CDR3 is 15 amino acids long. V dropped 3 bases and J dropped 2; count of bases not matched to a gene: 3. The germline gives CDR1 KGHSH, CDR2 LQKENI. The CDR3 protein is CASSPGTSVQETQYF. Written as DNA, the CDR3 is TGTGCCAGCTCACCTGGGACTAGCGTGCAAGAGACCCAGTACTTC.

The V gene is TRBV4-3, the J gene TRBJ2-7; 10 positions agree with TRBD1. Trimming took 3 bases from V and 2 from J; bases not matched to a gene: 1. CDR1 LGHNA and CDR2 YSLEER come from the germline V gene. This CDR3 is 14 amino acids long. The CDR3 loop is CASSHDRGPYEQYF. CDR3 coding DNA: TGCGCCAGCAGCCACGACAGGGGGCCCTACGAGCAGTACTTC.

The V call is TRBV29-1, the J call TRBJ2-3, with 9 bases fitting TRBD2. V shed 6 bases, J shed 6 bases, and the junction held 10 bases outside the gene matches. The germline V gene has CDR1 SQVTM and CDR2 ANQGSEA. The CDR3 length is 14 residues. The CDR3 coding sequence is TGCAGCGTCCATACTAGCGGGTCAAGGGATACGCAGTATTTT. Translation: CSVHTSGSRDTQYF.

The chain recombines TRBV30 with TRBJ2-2; weak D call: TRBD1 (5 bases). The CDR3 covers 16 residues. Germline CDR1 and CDR2: GTSNPN and SVGIG (reference sequence). With 0 bases removed from V and 0 bases from J, the gap between germline ends came to 11 bases. The CDR3 here is CAWSVGQLSNTGELFF. As DNA, the CDR3 is TGTGCCTGGAGTGTGGGGCAGCTCTCGAACACCGGGGAGCTGTTTTTT.

This rearrangement joins TRBV18 to TRBJ1-3; D gene ambiguous. The CDR3 is made up of 16 amino acids. Germline V lookup: CDR1 KGHSH, CDR2 LQKENI. The V end was cut by 2 bases, the J end by 0 bases, with 11 bases between. The CDR3: CASSPWAVDSGNTIYF. In nucleotides, the CDR3 is TGTGCCAGCTCACCATGGGCAGTAGACTCTGGAAACACCATATATTTT.

This clone has a single count. V gene TRBV7-9 combines with J gene TRBJ2-1; 10 bases line up with TRBD2. CDR1 SEHNR and CDR2 FQNEAQ come from the germline V gene (reference sequence). The CDR3 has 15 residues. V trimming: 3 bases; J trimming: 7 bases; junction bases outside the gene matches: 6. The CDR3 loop reads CASSFLAGDGNEQFF. The CDR3, as DNA: TGTGCCAGCAGCTTCCTAGCGGGAGATGGGAATGAGCAGTTCTTC.

This clone appeared a few times. The CDR3 DNA follows: TGTGCCAGCAGCCAAGATTGGGAGCGGACGGCCGGGAGCGGGGAGCTGTTTTTT. Translating gives CASSQDWERTAGSGELFF. V and J are TRBV4-2 and TRBJ2-2; possibly TRBD2 for D (6 bases). With 0 bases removed from V and 7 bases from J, the gap between germline ends came to 21 bases. This CDR3 has 18 amino acids. Germline CDR1 is LGHNA and CDR2 is YNFKEQ.

The genes are TRBV19 and TRBJ1-5; D not certain. V was shortened by 5 bases and J by 4 bases, with 12 bases between the two germline ends. The germline V gene encodes CDR1 LNHDA and CDR2 SQIVND (reference sequence). This CDR3 is 14 amino acids long. CDR3 loop: CASSFGRSNQPQHF. CDR3 DNA sequence: TGTGCCAGTAGTTTTGGTAGGAGTAATCAGCCCCAGCATTTT.

The chain couples TRBV4-3 to TRBJ2-1; 9 nucleotides line up with TRBD2. The V and J ends lost 3 bases and 6 bases, in that order; junction bases with no gene match: 12. Germline CDR1 LGHNA, CDR2 YSLEER. The CDR3 has 17 residues. This chain's CDR3 is CASSHHLGASGINEQFF. CDR3 coding DNA: TGCGCCAGCAGCCATCACCTGGGGGCTAGCGGGATCAATGAGCAGTTCTTC.